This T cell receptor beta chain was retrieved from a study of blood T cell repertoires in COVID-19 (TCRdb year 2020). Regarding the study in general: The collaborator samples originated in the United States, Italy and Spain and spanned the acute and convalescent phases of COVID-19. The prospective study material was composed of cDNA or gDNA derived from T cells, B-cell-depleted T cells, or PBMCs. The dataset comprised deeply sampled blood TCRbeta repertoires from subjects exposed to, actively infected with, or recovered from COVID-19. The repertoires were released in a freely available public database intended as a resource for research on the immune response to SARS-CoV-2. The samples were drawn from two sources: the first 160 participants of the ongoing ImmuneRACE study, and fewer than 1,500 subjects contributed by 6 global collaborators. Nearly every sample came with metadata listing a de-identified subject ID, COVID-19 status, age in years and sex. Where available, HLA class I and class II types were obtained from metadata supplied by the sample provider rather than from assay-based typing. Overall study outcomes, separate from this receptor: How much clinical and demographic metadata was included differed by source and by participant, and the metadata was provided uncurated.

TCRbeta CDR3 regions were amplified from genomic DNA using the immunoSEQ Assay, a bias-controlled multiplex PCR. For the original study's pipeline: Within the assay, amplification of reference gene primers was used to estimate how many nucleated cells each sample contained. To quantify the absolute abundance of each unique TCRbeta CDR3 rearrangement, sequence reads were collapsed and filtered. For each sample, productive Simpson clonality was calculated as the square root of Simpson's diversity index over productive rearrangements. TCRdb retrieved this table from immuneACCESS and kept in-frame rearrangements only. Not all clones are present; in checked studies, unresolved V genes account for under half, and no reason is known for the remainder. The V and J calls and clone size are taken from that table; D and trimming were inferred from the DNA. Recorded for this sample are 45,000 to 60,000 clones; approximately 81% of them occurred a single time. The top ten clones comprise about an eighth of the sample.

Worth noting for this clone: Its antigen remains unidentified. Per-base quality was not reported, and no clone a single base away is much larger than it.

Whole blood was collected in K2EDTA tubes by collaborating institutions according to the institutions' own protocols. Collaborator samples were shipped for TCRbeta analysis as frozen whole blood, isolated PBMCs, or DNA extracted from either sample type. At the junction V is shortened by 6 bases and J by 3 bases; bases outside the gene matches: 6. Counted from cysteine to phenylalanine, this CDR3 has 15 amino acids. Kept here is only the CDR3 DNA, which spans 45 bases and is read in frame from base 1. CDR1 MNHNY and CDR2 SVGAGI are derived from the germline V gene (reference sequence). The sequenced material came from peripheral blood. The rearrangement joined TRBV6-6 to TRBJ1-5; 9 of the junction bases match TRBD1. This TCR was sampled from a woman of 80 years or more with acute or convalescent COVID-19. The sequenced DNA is TGTGCCAGCAGCCAGAACAGGGGGCTCAATCAGCCCCAGCATTTT. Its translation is CASSQNRGLNQPQHF.